One and the same sample provided the 11 T cell receptor beta chains below, sequenced in a study of CD8 T cells in Susac syndrome (dated by TCRdb to about 2019). The receptor library was made with the immunoSEQ multiplex PCR assay. RNA was extracted using the RNeasy kit, and roughly 0.45 to 1 ug of the RNA was reverse transcribed with random hexamers. TCRdb's own reprocessing of the public reads used fastp at Q25 and MiXCR and kept productive beta chains. CDR3 protein duplicates are merged, each entry listing the most common genes and DNA. Present in this sample are 250,000 to 300,000 distinct CDR3 sequences, roughly 85% of which were seen just once. Jointly, the top ten make up about 0.22% of the sample. Material for sequencing was CD8+ T cells from PBMCs. Receptor source: a human donor with multiple sclerosis.

This clonotype has more than one count but fewer than ten. The chain employs TRBV7-2 and TRBJ2-7; TRBD1 matches at 8 bases. Per germline, CDR1 SGHTA and CDR2 FQGNSA. This CDR3 spans 16 amino acids. Trimming at V came to 1 base and at J to 2 bases, leaving 7 bases not matched to a gene. As DNA, the CDR3 is TGTGCCAGCAGCTTAGTTCCAGGGGGCTTTACCTACGAGCAGTACTTC. Protein: CASSLVPGGFTYEQYF. The whole variable domain, remainder taken from reference TRBV7-2 and TRBJ2-7, is GAGVSQSPSNKVTEKGKDVELRCDPISGHTALYWYRQSLGQGLEFLIYFQGNSAPDKSGLPSDRFSAERTGGSVSTLTIQRTQQEDSAVYLCASSLVPGGFTYEQYFGPGTRLTVT.

This sequence joins TRBV20-1 and TRBJ1-1, with TRBD1 matching 10 bases. CDR1 DFQATT and CDR2 SNEGSKA come from the germline V gene (reference sequence). The CDR3 is 16 amino acids. V lost 3 bases to trimming and J lost 3 bases; unmatched junction nucleotides: 10. CDR3 loop: CSAREDRGNGDTEAFF. CDR3 DNA: TGCAGTGCTAGGGAGGACAGGGGGAATGGAGACACTGAAGCTTTCTTT.

The chain combines TRBV27 with TRBJ1-1, with D unclear. V shed 6 bases and J shed 0 bases, with 11 bases lying between them. CDR3 length: 14 amino acids. CDR1 and CDR2 from the germline V gene are MNHEY and SMNVEV (reference sequence). The DNA for the CDR3 is TGTGCCAGCAGACAGTGGGCCATGAACACTGAAGCTTTCTTT. Translation gives CASRQWAMNTEAFF.

The table lists this clonotype with a count of one. The genes are TRBV5-5 and TRBJ2-1, with D possibly TRBD2 on 5 matching bases. V lost 0 bases to trimming and J lost 4 bases, with 23 bases between them. From germline, CDR1 is SGHKS and CDR2 YYEKEE (reference sequence). This CDR3 has 19 amino acids. CDR3 coding DNA: TGTGCCAGCAGCTTGGAGTCCACTCCGACTATCATGACTTACAATGAGCAGTTCTTC. It is translated as CASSLESTPTIMTYNEQFF.

The V and J genes are TRBV9 and TRBJ2-5; D may be TRBD1 (6 bases). Trimming left V 2 bases short and J 5 bases short, with 16 bases between. The CDR3 contains 15 residues. Germline CDR1 and CDR2: SGDLS and YYNGEE. CDR3 in amino acids: CASSVEGRGDETQYF. CDR3 DNA sequence: TGTGCCAGCAGCGTCGAGGGCAGGGGAGACGAGACCCAGTACTTC.

V is TRBV25-1 and J is TRBJ1-2; D unresolved. V was clipped by 5 bases and J by 7 bases, with 17 bases between them. The CDR3 is made up of 14 amino acids. CDR1 and CDR2 from the germline V gene are MGHDK and SYGVNS. The CDR3 DNA reads as TGTGCCAGCAGTCCCACGATCTTGGCCTCTGGCTACACCTTC. Protein sequence: CASSPTILASGYTF.

V gene TRBV27 combines with J gene TRBJ1-5; D uncertain. Trimming took 4 bases from V and 5 from J, leaving 12 bases between them. The CDR3 extends over 14 amino acids. Per the germline V gene, CDR1 is MNHEY and CDR2 is SMNVEV (reference sequence). CDR3 coding DNA: TGTGCCAGCAGTTCCCCGGGCCCCGATCAGCCCCAGCATTTT. It is translated as CASSSPGPDQPQHF.

To note about this clonotype: A read error may produce the germline difference seen at one junction end. This chain connects TRBV28 to TRBJ2-7; TRBD2 might be the D (6 bases). Per germline, CDR1 MDHEN and CDR2 SYDVKM. CDR3 size: 14 residues. The CDR3 DNA sequence: TGTGCCAGCAGTCTTCCGGAGGGCTCCTACGAGCAGTGCTTC. Protein: CASSLPEGSYEQCF. Full variable domain (rest looked up from reference TRBV28 and TRBJ2-7): DVKVTQSSRYLVKRTGEKVFLECVQDMDHENMFWYRQDPGLGLRLIYFSYDVKMKEKGDIPEGYSVSREKKERFSLILESASTNQTSMYLCASSLPEGSYEQCFGPGTRLTVT.

The chain recombines TRBV4-3 with TRBJ2-2; D not certain. The germline gives CDR1 LGHNA, CDR2 YSLEER. The V end lost 0 bases, the J end lost 3 bases, and 8 bases lay between the germline ends. The CDR3 is 15 residues long. CDR3 coding DNA: TGCGCCAGCAGCCAAGAAGGCAAGCACACCGGGGAGCTGTTTTTT. Translation gives CASSQEGKHTGELFF.

The genes are TRBV9 and TRBJ2-1; D gene unclear. The germline V gene encodes CDR1 SGDLS and CDR2 YYNGEE. V shed 0 bases and J shed 6 bases, with 4 bases lying between them. CDR3 size: 12 residues. CDR3 sequence reads: CASSVAGNEQFF. The CDR3 region has the DNA TGTGCCAGCAGCGTAGCCGGCAATGAGCAGTTCTTC.

V gene TRBV20-1 combines with J gene TRBJ1-6; 9 bases line up with TRBD1. V shed 6 bases and J 7 bases; nucleotides not matched to a gene: 7. CDR1 is DFQATT and CDR2 is SNEGSKA in the germline V gene (reference sequence). The CDR3 has 14 residues. The CDR3 bases are TGCAGTGCGGGAACAGGGGGCAGCAATTCACCCCTCCACTTT. It specifies CSAGTGGSNSPLHF.